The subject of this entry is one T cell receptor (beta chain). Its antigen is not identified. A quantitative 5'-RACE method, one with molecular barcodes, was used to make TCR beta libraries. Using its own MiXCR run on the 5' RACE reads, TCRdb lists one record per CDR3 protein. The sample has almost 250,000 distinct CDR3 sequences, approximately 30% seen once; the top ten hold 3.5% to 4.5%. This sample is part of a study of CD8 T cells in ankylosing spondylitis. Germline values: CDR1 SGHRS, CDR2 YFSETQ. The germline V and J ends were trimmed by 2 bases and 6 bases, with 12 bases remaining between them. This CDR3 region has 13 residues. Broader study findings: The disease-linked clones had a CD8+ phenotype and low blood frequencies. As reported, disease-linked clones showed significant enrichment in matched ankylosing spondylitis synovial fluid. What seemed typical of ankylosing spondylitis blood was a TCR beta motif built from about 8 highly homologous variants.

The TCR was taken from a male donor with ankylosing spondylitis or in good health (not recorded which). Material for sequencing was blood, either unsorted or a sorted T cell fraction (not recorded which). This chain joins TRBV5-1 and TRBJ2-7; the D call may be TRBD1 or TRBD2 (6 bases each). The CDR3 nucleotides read TGCGCCAGCAGCTTTTCAGGGGAGGCCGAGCAGTACTTC. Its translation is CASSFSGEAEQYF.